This T cell receptor beta chain was recorded in a study of OX40 agonist ivuxolimab in advanced cancers. Study in general: Prior therapy, whether anti-PD-1, anti-PD-L1 or anti-CTLA-4, was allowed, and less than 45% had some.

The protocol was immunoSEQ multiplex PCR, while the TCRdb copy is restricted to in-frame clones and leaves out a portion. The table shows approximately 100,000 clones, with 90% occurring only once. The CDR3 runs 16 residues. V was cut by 5 bases and J by 3 bases, with 20 bases left in between. Germline V lookup: CDR1 LNHDA, CDR2 SQIVND (reference sequence). Comments on this clone: Its antigen remains unidentified.

Study-wide findings and caveats: The antigen specificity of the peripheral T cells (those that were expanded) was not determined.

The sample in question was CD4+ or CD8+ T cells sorted from blood, obtained in a trial of the OX40 agonist ivuxolimab. The chain couples TRBV19 to TRBJ2-7; D could derive from TRBD1 or TRBD2 (5 bases each). The origin of this receptor is an adult with an advanced solid tumor such as melanoma, head and neck, liver or kidney cancer. CDR3 DNA sequence: TGTGCCAGTAGTCGTCTCTCCGGGACCCCTCTCTACGAGCAGTACTTC. Residues: CASSRLSGTPLYEQYF.